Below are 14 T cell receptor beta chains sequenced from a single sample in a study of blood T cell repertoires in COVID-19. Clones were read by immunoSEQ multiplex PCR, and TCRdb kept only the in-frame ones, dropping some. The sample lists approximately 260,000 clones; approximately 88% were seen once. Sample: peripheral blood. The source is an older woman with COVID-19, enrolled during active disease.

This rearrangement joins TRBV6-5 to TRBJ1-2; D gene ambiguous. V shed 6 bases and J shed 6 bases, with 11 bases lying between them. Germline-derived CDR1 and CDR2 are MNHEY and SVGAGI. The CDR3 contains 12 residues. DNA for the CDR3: TGTGCCAGCAGGCGAGGTAGAGATGGCTACACCTTC. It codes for CASRRGRDGYTF.

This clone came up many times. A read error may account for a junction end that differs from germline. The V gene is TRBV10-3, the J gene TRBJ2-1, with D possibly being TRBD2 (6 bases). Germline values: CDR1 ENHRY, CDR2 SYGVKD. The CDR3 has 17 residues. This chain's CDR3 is CAISPPGARDSSNEQFF. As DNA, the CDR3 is TGTGCCATCAGTCCCCCGGGAGCCCGGGACTCCTCCAATGAGCAGTTCTTC.

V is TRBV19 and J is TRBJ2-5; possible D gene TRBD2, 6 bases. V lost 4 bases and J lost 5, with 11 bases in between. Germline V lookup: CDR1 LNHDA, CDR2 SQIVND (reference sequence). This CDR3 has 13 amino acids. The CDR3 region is CASSRGLHETQYF. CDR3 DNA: TGTGCCAGTAGTAGGGGACTGCACGAGACCCAGTACTTC.

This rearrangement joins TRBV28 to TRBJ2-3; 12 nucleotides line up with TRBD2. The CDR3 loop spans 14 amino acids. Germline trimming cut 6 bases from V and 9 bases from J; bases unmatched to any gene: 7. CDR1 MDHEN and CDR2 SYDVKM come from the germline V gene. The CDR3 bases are TGTGCCAGCAGGACTAGCGGGAGTTTTATAACGCAGTATTTT. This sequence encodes CASRTSGSFITQYF.

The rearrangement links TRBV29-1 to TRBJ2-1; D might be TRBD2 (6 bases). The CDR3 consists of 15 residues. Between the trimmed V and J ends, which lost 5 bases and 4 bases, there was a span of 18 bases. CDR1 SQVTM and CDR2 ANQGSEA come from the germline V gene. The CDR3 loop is CSVRQTGRGYNEQFF. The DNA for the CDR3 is TGCAGCGTTCGCCAGACGGGGCGGGGTTACAATGAGCAGTTCTTC.

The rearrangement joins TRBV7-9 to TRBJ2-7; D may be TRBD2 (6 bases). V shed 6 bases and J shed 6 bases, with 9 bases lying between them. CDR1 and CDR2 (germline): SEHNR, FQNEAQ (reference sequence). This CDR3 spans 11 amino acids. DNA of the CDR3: TGTGCCAGCAGTCGGGGGTTCGAGCAGTACTTC. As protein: CASSRGFEQYF.

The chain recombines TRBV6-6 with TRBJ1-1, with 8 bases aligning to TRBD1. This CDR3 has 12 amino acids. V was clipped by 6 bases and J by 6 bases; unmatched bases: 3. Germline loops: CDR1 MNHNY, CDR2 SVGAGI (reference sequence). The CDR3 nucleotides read TGTGCCAGCAGGCGGACAGGGCCTGAAGCTTTCTTT. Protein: CASRRTGPEAFF.

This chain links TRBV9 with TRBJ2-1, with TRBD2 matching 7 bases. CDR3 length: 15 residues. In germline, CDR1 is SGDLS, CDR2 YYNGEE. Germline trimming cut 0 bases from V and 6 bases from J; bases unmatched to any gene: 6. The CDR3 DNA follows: TGTGCCAGCAGCGTAGGCCTAGCGGAATTCAATGAGCAGTTCTTC. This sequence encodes CASSVGLAEFNEQFF.

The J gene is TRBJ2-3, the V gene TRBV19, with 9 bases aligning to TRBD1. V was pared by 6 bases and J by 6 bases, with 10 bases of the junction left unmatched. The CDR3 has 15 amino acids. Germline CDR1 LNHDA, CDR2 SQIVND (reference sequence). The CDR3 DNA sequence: TGTGCCAGTAGAAAAACAGGGGGCAGTGGGGATACGCAGTATTTT. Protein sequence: CASRKTGGSGDTQYF.

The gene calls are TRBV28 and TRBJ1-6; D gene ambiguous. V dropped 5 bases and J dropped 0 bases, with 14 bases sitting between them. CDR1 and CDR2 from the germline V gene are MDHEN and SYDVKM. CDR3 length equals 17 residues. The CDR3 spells CASSGGPQASYNSPLHF. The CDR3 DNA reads TGTGCCAGCAGTGGAGGCCCCCAGGCCTCCTATAATTCACCCCTCCACTTT.

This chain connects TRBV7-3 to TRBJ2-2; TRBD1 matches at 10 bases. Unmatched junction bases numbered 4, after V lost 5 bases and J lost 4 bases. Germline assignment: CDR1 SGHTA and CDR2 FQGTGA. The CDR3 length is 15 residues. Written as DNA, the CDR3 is TGTGCCAGCAGCAGGGACAGGGGCGGCACCGGGGAGCTGTTTTTT. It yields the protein CASSRDRGGTGELFF.

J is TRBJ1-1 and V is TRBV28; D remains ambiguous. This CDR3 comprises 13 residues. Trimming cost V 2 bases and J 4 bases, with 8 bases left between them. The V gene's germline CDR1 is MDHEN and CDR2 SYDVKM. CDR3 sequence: CASSLRGLTEAFF. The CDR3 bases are TGTGCCAGCAGTTTAAGAGGGCTCACTGAAGCTTTCTTT.

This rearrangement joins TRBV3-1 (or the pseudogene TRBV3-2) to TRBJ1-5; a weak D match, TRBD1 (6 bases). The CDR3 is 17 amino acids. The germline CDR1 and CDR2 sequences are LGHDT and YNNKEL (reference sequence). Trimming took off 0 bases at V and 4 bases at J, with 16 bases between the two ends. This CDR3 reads CASSQDSGGIGNQPQHF. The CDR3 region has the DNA TGTGCCAGCAGCCAAGATTCGGGGGGCATAGGTAATCAGCCCCAGCATTTT.

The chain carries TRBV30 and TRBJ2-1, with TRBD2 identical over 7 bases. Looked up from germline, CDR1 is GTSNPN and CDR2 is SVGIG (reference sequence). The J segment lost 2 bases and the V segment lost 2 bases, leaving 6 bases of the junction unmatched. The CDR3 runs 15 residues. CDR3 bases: TGTGCCTGGAGTAGGGCGGGAGCGACCTACAATGAGCAGTTCTTC. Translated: CAWSRAGATYNEQFF.